This TCR beta chain was recorded in a study of blood T cells in healthy people across ages. In the case of this clonotype: Its cognate antigen is unknown.

CDR3 length: 16 residues. Germline CDR1 is MGHDK and CDR2 is SYGVNS. After removal of 4 bases from V and 5 bases from J, the junction contained 10 bases not matched to a gene. Combining a sample-barcoded 5' primer with a J-beta primer mix, a second PCR ran for roughly 6 to 11 cycles. TCRdb itself ran the 5' RACE reads through MiXCR, one entry per CDR3 protein. The data hold roughly 700,000 distinct CDR3 sequences, with approximately 50% observed a single time. Findings and caveats of the study: Naive and antigen-experienced cells could not be conclusively compared, given unsorted PBMCs.

The sequencing sample was made of blood. The chain recombines TRBV25-1 with TRBJ2-1; 8 positions match TRBD1. This TCR came from a woman aged 60-75 years in good health. CDR3 protein: CASSALDRGDNNEQFF. The CDR3 bases are TGTGCCAGCAGTGCCCTCGACAGGGGAGATAACAATGAGCAGTTCTTC. The full variable domain, in which reference TRBV25-1 and TRBJ2-1 provide the parts outside the CDR3, is EADIYQTPRYLVIGTGKKITLECSQTMGHDKMYWYQQDPGMELHLIHYSYGVNSTEKGDLSSESTVSRIRTEHFPLTLESARPSHTSQYLCASSALDRGDNNEQFFGPGTRLTVL.